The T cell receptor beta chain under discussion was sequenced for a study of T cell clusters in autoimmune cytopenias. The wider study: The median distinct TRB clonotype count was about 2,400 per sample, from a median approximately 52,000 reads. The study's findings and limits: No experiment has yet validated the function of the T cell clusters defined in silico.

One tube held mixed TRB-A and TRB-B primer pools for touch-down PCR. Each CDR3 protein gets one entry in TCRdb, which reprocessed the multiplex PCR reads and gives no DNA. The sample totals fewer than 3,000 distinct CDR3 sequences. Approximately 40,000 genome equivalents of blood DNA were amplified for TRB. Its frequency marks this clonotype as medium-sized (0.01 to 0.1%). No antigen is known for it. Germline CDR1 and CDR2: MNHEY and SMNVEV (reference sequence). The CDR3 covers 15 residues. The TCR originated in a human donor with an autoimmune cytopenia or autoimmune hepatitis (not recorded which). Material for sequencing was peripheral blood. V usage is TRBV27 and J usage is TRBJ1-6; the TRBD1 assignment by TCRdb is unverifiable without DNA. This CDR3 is CASSFQTVSNSPLHF.